Reported below is one TCR beta chain. This sample was included in a study of T cell changes during pregnancy in multiple sclerosis. This table comes from immunoSEQ multiplex PCR, and its TCRdb copy is limited to in-frame clones, with some not included. The table records over 45,000 clones, roughly 94% of them present only once. Between the trimmed V and J ends, which lost 7 bases and 4 bases, there was a span of 16 bases. CDR1 is SGHVS and CDR2 is FQNEAQ in the germline V gene. CDR3 length: 15 residues. This TCR derives from a female donor with multiple sclerosis, enrolled in a pregnancy study. The sample consisted of CD4+ T cells from peripheral blood mononuclear cells, taken in the second trimester of pregnancy. The genes are TRBV7-8 and TRBJ2-2, with D possibly TRBD2 on 7 matching bases. In DNA, the CDR3 is TGTGCCAGCATTACTGGGGGGGCTGGCACCGGGGAGCTGTTTTTT. It codes for CASITGGAGTGELFF.